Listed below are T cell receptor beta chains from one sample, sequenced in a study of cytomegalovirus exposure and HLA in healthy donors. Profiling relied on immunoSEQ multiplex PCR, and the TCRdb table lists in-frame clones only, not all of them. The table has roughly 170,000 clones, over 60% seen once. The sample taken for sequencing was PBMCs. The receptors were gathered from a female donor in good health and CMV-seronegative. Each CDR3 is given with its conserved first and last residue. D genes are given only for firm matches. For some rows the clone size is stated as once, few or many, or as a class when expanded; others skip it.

CASIRGRGTEAFF	TGTGCCAGCATAAGGGGTAGAGGCACTGAAGCTTTCTTT	TRBJ1-1	TRBV6-5	.	13	.
CASSRETGPEAFF	TGTGCCAGCAGCCGCGAGACAGGGCCTGAAGCTTTCTTT	TRBJ1-1	TRBV7-9	.	13	TRBD1
CASSIDRGIPGANVLTF	TGTGCCAGCAGTATCGACAGGGGGATACCTGGGGCCAACGTCCTGACTTTC	TRBJ2-6	TRBV11-2	.	17	TRBD1
CASSIVTGRVAGANVLTF	TGTGCCAGTAGTATAGTAACAGGGAGAGTGGCTGGGGCCAACGTCCTGACTTTC	TRBJ2-6	TRBV19	.	18	.
CASSMGQGGLGNQPQHF	TGTGCCAGTAGTATGGGACAGGGGGGATTAGGCAATCAGCCCCAGCATTTT	TRBJ1-5	TRBV19	.	17	TRBD1
CAIRPGLAGGRGTDTQYF	TGTGCCATCAGACCCGGACTAGCGGGGGGGCGGGGCACAGATACGCAGTATTTT	TRBJ2-3	TRBV10-3	.	18	TRBD2
CASSSDRGTGELFF	TGTGCCAGCAGCTCGGACAGGGGCACCGGGGAGCTGTTTTTT	TRBJ2-2	TRBV11-2	.	14	TRBD1
CASSEDSGWQGFNEQYF	TGTGCCAGCAGTGAAGATTCGGGGTGGCAGGGGTTCAACGAGCAGTACTTC	TRBJ2-7	TRBV6-1	.	17	.
CASRGGTGAYNEQFF	TGTGCCAGCAGGGGGGGGACAGGGGCCTACAATGAGCAGTTCTTC	TRBJ2-1	TRBV2	.	15	TRBD1
CASSSKQGRFVQPQHF	TGTGCCAGTAGTAGTAAACAGGGGAGGTTTGTCCAGCCCCAGCATTTT	TRBJ1-5	TRBV19	.	16	TRBD1
CASSRLPGGNSYEQYF	TGCGCCAGCAGCCGGCTCCCAGGGGGCAACTCCTACGAGCAGTACTTC	TRBJ2-7	TRBV4-1	.	16	TRBD1
CASSVGVNQPQHF	TGTGCCAGCAGTGTAGGAGTGAATCAGCCCCAGCATTTT	TRBJ1-5	TRBV2	.	13	.
CSSSLWTGGFTEAFF	TGTTCCAGCAGCCTGTGGACAGGGGGGTTCACTGAAGCTTTCTTT	TRBJ1-1	TRBV7-9	.	15	TRBD1
CASSSGVVSPVTQYF	TGTGCCAGCAGTTCGGGGGTTGTTTCACCGGTTACGCAGTATTTT	TRBJ2-3	TRBV28	.	15	.
CASSILERGGELFF	TGTGCCAGCAGCATACTCGAGCGGGGCGGGGAGCTGTTTTTT	TRBJ2-2	TRBV7-3	.	14	TRBD2
CASSPRQGLNTEAFF	TGTGCCAGCAGCCCCCGACAGGGGCTTAACACTGAAGCTTTCTTT	TRBJ1-1	TRBV7-9	.	15	TRBD1
CASSPGPLGDEKLFF	TGTGCCAGCAGCCCGGGTCCTCTAGGGGATGAAAAACTGTTTTTT	TRBJ1-4	TRBV7-9	.	15	.
CASSPVLAGGEQFF	TGTGCCAGCAGCCCGGTCCTAGCGGGGGGAGAGCAGTTCTTC	TRBJ2-1	TRBV7-9	.	14	TRBD2
CASSLAGAGRGTDTQYF	TGTGCCAGCAGCTTAGCCGGTGCGGGAAGGGGCACAGATACGCAGTATTTT	TRBJ2-3	TRBV7-2	.	17	.
CASSHPGQGREQYF	TGTGCCAGCAGCCACCCGGGACAGGGGCGCGAGCAGTACTTC	TRBJ2-7	TRBV11-2	few	14	TRBD1
CASSDRAGANVLTF	TGTGCCAGCAGTGACAGGGCTGGGGCCAACGTCCTGACTTTC	TRBJ2-6	TRBV2	.	14	.
CASSARVDRVGANVLTF	TGTGCCAGCAGTGCTCGTGTAGACAGGGTCGGGGCCAACGTCCTGACTTTC	TRBJ2-6	TRBV6-1	.	17	TRBD1
CAGVAGAGGPSPSSTDTQYF	TGCGCCGGGGTAGCTGGGGCGGGAGGGCCGAGCCCATCGAGCACAGATACGCAGTATTTT	TRBJ2-3	TRBV10-1	.	20	TRBD2
CASSQDGAGTDTQYF	TGTGCCAGCAGCCAAGATGGTGCGGGCACAGATACGCAGTATTTT	TRBJ2-3	TRBV4-2	.	15	.
CSAGRDRVRFF	TGCAGTGCTGGCAGGGACAGAGTGCGGTTCTTC	TRBJ2-1	TRBV20-1	.	11	TRBD1
CAISDSSGGASKQYF	TGTGCCATCAGTGACTCTAGCGGGGGGGCCTCTAAGCAGTACTTC	TRBJ2-7	TRBV10-3	.	15	TRBD2
CASSLDEEQFF	TGTGCCAGCAGCTTAGACGAGGAGCAGTTCTTC	TRBJ2-1	TRBV7-2	.	11	.
CASTQERANEQFF	TGTGCCAGCACACAGGAAAGGGCAAATGAGCAGTTCTTC	TRBJ2-1	TRBV2	.	13	.
CASSQESSGGYEQYF	TGTGCCAGCAGCCAAGAATCGAGCGGGGGCTACGAGCAGTACTTC	TRBJ2-7	TRBV4-2	once	15	TRBD2
CAWSVGTAHTF	TGTGCCTGGAGTGTAGGGACAGCCCACACCTTC	TRBJ1-2	TRBV30	once	11	TRBD1
CASSPLTSGVETQYF	TGCGCCAGCAGCCCCCTAACTAGCGGGGTTGAGACCCAGTACTTC	TRBJ2-5	TRBV5-1	.	15	TRBD2
CASSGRDRAATNEKLFF	TGTGCCAGCAGCGGAAGGGACAGGGCTGCAACTAATGAAAAACTGTTTTTT	TRBJ1-4	TRBV27	.	17	TRBD1
CASSPGLALSYEQYF	TGTGCCAGCTCCCCCGGGCTAGCGCTTTCCTACGAGCAGTACTTC	TRBJ2-7	TRBV18	.	15	.
CASRTGREKLFF	TGTGCCAGCAGGACAGGAAGAGAAAAACTGTTTTTT	TRBJ1-4	TRBV6-1	.	12	.
CASSEGPSAALGYGYTF	TGTGCCAGCAGTGAAGGGCCGTCCGCGGCCCTAGGTTATGGCTACACCTTC	TRBJ1-2	TRBV2	.	17	.
CASSKTGGLGTEAFF	TGCGCCAGCAGCAAAACAGGGGGTCTCGGCACTGAAGCTTTCTTT	TRBJ1-1	TRBV4-3	.	15	TRBD1
CASSYQGASYEQYF	TGTGCCAGCAGTTATCAGGGGGCCTCCTACGAGCAGTACTTC	TRBJ2-7	TRBV28	.	14	TRBD1
CASSYGRGNEKLFF	TGTGCCAGCAGCTACGGCAGGGGGAATGAAAAACTGTTTTTT	TRBJ1-4	TRBV7-9	.	14	TRBD1
CAISEETGNTEAFF	TGTGCCATCAGTGAGGAGACAGGGAACACTGAAGCTTTCTTT	TRBJ1-1	TRBV10-3	.	14	.
CASSWGQGISGNEKLFF	TGTGCCAGCAGCTGGGGACAGGGAATTAGTGGTAATGAAAAACTGTTTTTT	TRBJ1-4	TRBV7-2	.	17	TRBD1
CASSRDTDNSPLHF	TGTGCCAGCAGCCGTGACACGGATAATTCACCCCTCCACTTT	TRBJ1-6	TRBV6-6	.	14	.
CASSLDGGAGEQFF	TGTGCCAGCAGCTTAGACGGGGGGGCCGGTGAGCAGTTCTTC	TRBJ2-1	TRBV7-3	once	14	TRBD2
CAWSGTGGGTQYF	TGTGCCTGGAGTGGGACAGGCGGTGGGACCCAGTACTTC	TRBJ2-5	TRBV30	.	13	TRBD1
CASSLETNGPQHF	TGTGCCAGCAGCTTAGAGACAAACGGGCCCCAGCATTTT	TRBJ1-5	TRBV11-1	.	13	.
CASTPRGGVNTIYF	TGTGCCAGCACCCCGAGGGGGGGCGTAAACACCATATATTTT	TRBJ1-3	TRBV6-5	.	14	.
CASSLELAGRTQYF	TGTGCCAGCAGCTTAGAACTAGCGGGGAGGACCCAGTACTTC	TRBJ2-5	TRBV7-2	.	14	TRBD2
CASSLEDIDTEAFF	TGTGCCAGCAGCTTAGAGGACATCGACACTGAAGCTTTCTTT	TRBJ1-1	TRBV11-1	.	14	.
CASSGGYRDLFNSPLHF	TGTGCCAGCAGTGGGGGGTACCGGGACTTGTTTAATTCACCCCTCCACTTT	TRBJ1-6	TRBV2	.	17	.
CASSLTPNSYNEQFF	TGTGCCAGCAGTTTAACACCAAACTCCTACAATGAGCAGTTCTTC	TRBJ2-1	TRBV5-4	.	15	.
CASSRGGAQAYEQYF	TGTGCCAGCAGCCGAGGGGGGGCGCAAGCCTACGAGCAGTACTTC	TRBJ2-7	TRBV7-2	.	15	.
CASSIDLGSNTGELFF	TGTGCCAGTAGTATAGATCTAGGGAGTAACACCGGGGAGCTGTTTTTT	TRBJ2-2	TRBV19	few	16	.
CASSEETSGIYHEQFF	TGTGCCAGCAGCGAGGAGACTAGCGGGATTTACCATGAGCAGTTCTTC	TRBJ2-1	TRBV4-2	.	16	TRBD2
CASRRRESYEQYF	TGTGCCAGCAGGAGGAGGGAGAGTTACGAGCAGTACTTC	TRBJ2-7	TRBV28	few	13	.
CSASGLNEQYF	TGCAGTGCTAGTGGCCTTAACGAGCAGTACTTC	TRBJ2-7	TRBV20-1	once	11	.
CASKGSLQTEAFF	TGTGCCAGCAAGGGGTCGTTACAGACTGAAGCTTTCTTT	TRBJ1-1	TRBV7-2	few	13	.
CASRLQGQDTEAFF	TGTGCCAGCCGACTTCAGGGTCAGGACACTGAAGCTTTCTTT	TRBJ1-1	TRBV6-1	.	14	.
CSARGDRGKNEQFF	TGCAGCGCCCGCGGGGACAGGGGAAAAAATGAGCAGTTCTTC	TRBJ2-1	TRBV29-1	.	14	TRBD1
CASNGIGSYEQYF	TGTGCCAGCAATGGCATTGGCTCCTACGAGCAGTACTTC	TRBJ2-7	TRBV2	once	13	.
CASSLRDRGRANTQYF	TGTGCCAGCAGCCTAAGGGACAGGGGTCGGGCAAATACGCAGTATTTT	TRBJ2-3	TRBV7-8	.	16	TRBD1
CASSPALLGKGANGLTF	TGCGCCAGCAGCCCTGCCCTGCTGGGTAAAGGGGCCAACGGCCTGACTTTC	TRBJ2-6	TRBV5-1	few	17	.